Each of the 21 T cell receptor beta chains below was sequenced from the same sample in a study of cytomegalovirus exposure and HLA in healthy donors. It was with 60 Vbeta and 13 Jbeta primers that the PCR ran. The data were produced by immunoSEQ multiplex PCR, yet TCRdb's version contains in-frame clones alone and is incomplete. Here the sample table reports tens of thousands of clones. What was sequenced was PBMCs. The receptors derive from a man aged 40-49 years in good health and CMV-seronegative.

J is TRBJ1-1 and V is TRBV29-1, with D tentatively TRBD1 (5 bases). The germline gives CDR1 SQVTM, CDR2 ANQGSEA. CDR3 length: 13 residues. V lost 7 bases and J lost 2, with 14 bases in between. This chain's CDR3 is CSASMGGNTEAFF. CDR3 bases: TGCAGCGCCTCAATGGGGGGTAACACTGAAGCTTTCTTT. The variable domain in full, completed from reference TRBV29-1 and TRBJ1-1, reads SAVISQKPSRDICQRGTSLTIQCQVDSQVTMMFWYRQQPGQSLTLIATANQGSEATYESGFVIDKFPISRPNLTFSTLTVSNMSPEDSSIYLCSASMGGNTEAFFGQGTRLTVV.

The V gene is TRBV27, the J gene TRBJ2-7; D gene unclear. Germline assignment: CDR1 MNHEY and CDR2 SMNVEV (reference sequence). CDR3 length equals 14 residues. V was trimmed by 0 bases and J by 1 base, leaving 7 bases between them. This CDR3 is CASSLSPVSYEQYF. The CDR3 DNA is TGTGCCAGCAGTTTATCGCCAGTATCCTACGAGCAGTACTTC.

This sequence joins TRBV30 and TRBJ2-1; tentative D call: TRBD2 (6 bases). The CDR3 covers 13 residues. The V gene lost 0 bases and the J gene lost 8 bases, with 11 bases spanning the gap. In germline, CDR1 is GTSNPN, CDR2 SVGIG (reference sequence). CDR3 sequence (DNA): TGTGCCTGGAGTGTGTCCGGGGGAGATGAGCAGTTCTTC. It specifies CAWSVSGGDEQFF.

This rearrangement joins TRBV2 to TRBJ1-1; tentative D call: TRBD1 (6 bases). Trimming removed 8 bases from V and 5 bases from J, with 18 bases in between. The V gene's germline CDR1 is SNHLY and CDR2 FYNNEI. This CDR3 contains 14 residues. The CDR3 region is CASFGQFGITEAFF. The CDR3 DNA sequence: TGTGCCAGCTTTGGACAGTTTGGGATTACTGAAGCTTTCTTT. Full variable domain (remainder filled in from reference TRBV2 and TRBJ1-1): EPEVTQTPSHQVTQMGQEVILRCVPISNHLYFYWYRQILGQKVEFLVSFYNNEISEKSEIFDDQFSVERPDGSNFTLKIRSTKLEDSAMYFCASFGQFGITEAFFGQGTRLTVV.

The V and J genes are TRBV11-2 and TRBJ1-3; D ambiguous. The CDR3 consists of 13 residues. V shed 3 bases and J shed 2 bases, with 5 bases lying between them. Germline V gives CDR1 SGHAT, CDR2 FQNNGV. The CDR3 loop reads CASSFPPGNTIYF. CDR3 DNA sequence: TGTGCCAGCAGCTTTCCTCCTGGAAACACCATATATTTT.

This sequence joins TRBV9 and TRBJ2-3; 9 bases map to TRBD2. Germline V gene sequence: CDR1 SGDLS, CDR2 YYNGEE. CDR3 length equals 19 residues. With 0 bases clipped from V and 0 bases from J, the junction kept 11 bases outside the gene matches. This CDR3 reads CASSVEGGSGGTSTDTQYF. CDR3 nucleotides: TGTGCCAGCAGCGTAGAGGGGGGTAGCGGGGGCACAAGCACAGATACGCAGTATTTT.

This chain links TRBV7-3 with TRBJ2-1, with D perhaps being TRBD1 or TRBD2 (5 bases each). Trimming removed 4 bases from V and 6 bases from J, with 13 bases in between. There are 14 residues in the CDR3. Germline V gene data show CDR1 as SGHTA and CDR2 as FQGTGA. The CDR3 DNA reads TGTGCCAGCAGCTCAACGGGGCCCGGCAATGAGCAGTTCTTC. Translated: CASSSTGPGNEQFF.

The chain uses TRBV29-1 and TRBJ1-3; weak D call: TRBD1 (5 bases). Germline V gene sequence: CDR1 SQVTM, CDR2 ANQGSEA. The length of the CDR3 is 17 residues. V lost 0 bases and J lost 0, with 15 bases in between. This CDR3 reads CSVEEAFWGGSGNTIYF. CDR3 nucleotides: TGCAGCGTTGAAGAGGCTTTTTGGGGGGGCTCTGGAAACACCATATATTTT.

The rearrangement joins TRBV28 to TRBJ1-1; 7 bases line up with TRBD1. Germline trimming cut 6 bases from V and 2 bases from J; bases unmatched to any gene: 6. This CDR3 comprises 14 residues. Looked up from germline, CDR1 is MDHEN and CDR2 is SYDVKM. The CDR3 region has the DNA TGTGCCAGCAGCCCGGGACAGCCAAACACTGAAGCTTTCTTT. Translated: CASSPGQPNTEAFF.

CDR3 bases: TGTGCCACCAGCAGAGTTTTCGGGTTCACCGGGGAGCTGTTTTTT. Its translation is CATSRVFGFTGELFF. The V and J genes are TRBV15 and TRBJ2-2; D is undetermined. V lost 1 base and J 4 bases, leaving 10 bases between the germline ends. The germline gives CDR1 LNHNV, CDR2 YYDKDF (reference sequence). The CDR3 contains 15 residues.

The rearrangement links TRBV2 to TRBJ2-7, with D possibly being TRBD1 (6 bases). CDR3 size: 14 residues. The germline V gene encodes CDR1 SNHLY and CDR2 FYNNEI. V shed 3 bases and J shed 0 bases, with 9 bases lying between them. The CDR3 region is CASSDQGPSYEQYF. The DNA of the CDR3 is TGTGCCAGCAGTGATCAGGGGCCCTCCTACGAGCAGTACTTC.

The rearrangement uses TRBV6-1 and TRBJ2-5, with D perhaps TRBD2 (5 bases). Trimming stripped 0 bases from V and 7 bases from J, with 9 bases between. Germline V gives CDR1 MNHNS, CDR2 SASEGT. This CDR3 spans 13 amino acids. The CDR3 DNA is TGTGCCAGCAGTGAAGCTAGCGTGGGGACCCAGTACTTC. Its protein product is CASSEASVGTQYF.

V gene TRBV5-1 combines with J gene TRBJ1-4, with unresolved D. Trimming removed 0 bases at V and 7 bases at J, with 10 bases between. Looked up from germline, CDR1 is SGHRS and CDR2 is YFSETQ. The CDR3 has 14 amino acids. CDR3 in amino acids: CASSLGGMAEKLFF. CDR3 DNA sequence: TGCGCCAGCAGCTTGGGAGGGATGGCTGAAAAACTGTTTTTT.

The chain couples TRBV19 to TRBJ2-7, with D possibly matching TRBD1 (6 bases). The CDR3 runs 15 residues. Between the trimmed V and J ends, which lost 1 base and 3 bases, there was a span of 13 bases. CDR1 is LNHDA, CDR2 SQIVND, per germline (reference sequence). In nucleotides, the CDR3 is TGTGCCAGTAGTATAGTTGCCGGGACAAACTACGAGCAGTACTTC. The encoded protein is CASSIVAGTNYEQYF.

The chain couples TRBV30 to TRBJ1-1; TRBD1 might be the D (5 bases). This CDR3 is 16 amino acids long. V was clipped by 2 bases and J by 0 bases, with 16 bases between them. Germline V gene lookup returns CDR1 GTSNPN and CDR2 SVGIG (reference sequence). CDR3: CAWSPPTAYLNTEAFF. The CDR3 coding sequence is TGTGCCTGGAGTCCCCCGACAGCTTACCTGAACACTGAAGCTTTCTTT.

The chain is built from TRBV6-1 and TRBJ1-2; D gene uncertain. Trimming removed 1 base at V and 8 bases at J, with 14 bases between. The CDR3 consists of 14 residues. Germline V CDR1 and CDR2: MNHNS, SASEGT. CDR3 sequence: CASSEGLPPRGYTF. CDR3 in DNA: TGTGCCAGCAGTGAAGGCCTACCGCCGAGGGGCTACACCTTC.

A word on this clone: Other DNA sequences within the sample encode an identical CDR3. This rearrangement joins TRBV30 to TRBJ1-1; possible D gene TRBD1, 5 bases. Trimming shortened V by 2 bases and J by 0 bases, and 10 bases separated the two germline ends. The CDR3 has 14 residues. Germline CDR1 reads GTSNPN; CDR2 reads SVGIG (reference sequence). The CDR3 DNA reads as TGTGCCTGGAGTCCACAGGTAATGAACACTGAAGCTTTCTTT. Protein sequence: CAWSPQVMNTEAFF.

This clone ranks as medium-sized in terms of frequency. The gene calls are TRBV4-1 and TRBJ2-4, with 7 bases fitting TRBD1. The CDR3 contains 19 residues. V was pared by 1 base and J by 2 bases, with 14 bases of the junction left unmatched. Germline V gene data show CDR1 as MGHRA and CDR2 as YSYEKL. In DNA, the CDR3 is TGCGCCAGCAGCCAAGTGACAGCACAGGGACAGAGTACCAAAAACATTCAGTACTTC. Translation gives CASSQVTAQGQSTKNIQYF.

This chain links TRBV27 with TRBJ1-5, with TRBD1 as a possible D gene (5 bases). With 6 bases removed from V and 6 bases from J, the gap between germline ends came to 15 bases. Germline assignment: CDR1 MNHEY and CDR2 SMNVEV (reference sequence). This CDR3 spans 14 amino acids. Written as DNA, the CDR3 is TGTGCCAGCAGCGCAGGGTTTCCTGGTCAGCCCCAGCATTTT. The encoded protein is CASSAGFPGQPQHF.

V is TRBV9 and J is TRBJ1-2; D possibly corresponds to TRBD1 (5 bases). CDR3 length equals 13 residues. V was pared by 4 bases and J by 7 bases, with 14 bases between. The germline gives CDR1 SGDLS, CDR2 YYNGEE. The CDR3 DNA reads as TGTGCCAGCAGCCCAGGGTTCAACAGTGGCTACACCTTC. Translated, it gives CASSPGFNSGYTF.

V and J are TRBV29-1 and TRBJ2-1; 9 bases line up with TRBD2. This CDR3 is built from 17 residues. Per germline, CDR1 SQVTM and CDR2 ANQGSEA. V shed 1 base and J 9 bases; nucleotides not matched to a gene: 16. The CDR3 protein is CSVEGTGGGVGVGEQFF. The CDR3 DNA follows: TGCAGCGTTGAAGGGACTGGCGGGGGGGTAGGAGTCGGTGAGCAGTTCTTC.